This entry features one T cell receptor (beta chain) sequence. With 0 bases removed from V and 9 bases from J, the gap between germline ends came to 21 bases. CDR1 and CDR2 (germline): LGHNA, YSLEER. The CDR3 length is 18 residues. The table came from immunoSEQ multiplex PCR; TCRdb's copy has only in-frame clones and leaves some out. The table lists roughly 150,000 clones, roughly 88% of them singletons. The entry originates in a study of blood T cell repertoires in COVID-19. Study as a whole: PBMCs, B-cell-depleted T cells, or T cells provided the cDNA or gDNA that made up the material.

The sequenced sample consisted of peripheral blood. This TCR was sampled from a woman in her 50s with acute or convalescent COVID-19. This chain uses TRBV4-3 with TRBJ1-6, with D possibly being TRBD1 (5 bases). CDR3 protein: CASSQDQLPGGVLSPLHF. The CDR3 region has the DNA TGCGCCAGCAGCCAAGATCAGCTCCCCGGGGGTGTACTTTCACCCCTCCACTTT.